Sequencing of this T cell receptor beta chain was carried out in a study of response to subunit inactivated influenza vaccine. Study results and caveats: Only a handful of new T cells, the authors suggested, are recruited with each seasonal influenza vaccination.

Each CDR3 protein gets one entry after TCRdb re-called the RT-PCR reads with MiXCR. This table has around 750,000 distinct CDR3 sequences, 21% appearing once. Regarding this clonotype: As yet, its antigen is unknown.

V was pared by 5 bases and J by 1 base, with 5 bases of the junction left unmatched. The CDR3 has 17 amino acids. The germline gives CDR1 MNHNS, CDR2 SASEGT. J is TRBJ2-1 and V is TRBV6-1, with TRBD2 matching 13 bases. The clonotype comes from a man over 45 who received an inactivated influenza vaccine. This specimen was PBMCs from blood, taken about 5 days after vaccination. This chain's CDR3 is CASSPGLAGTSYNEQFF. The CDR3 coding sequence is TGTGCCAGCAGTCCGGGACTAGCGGGAACGTCCTACAATGAGCAGTTCTTC.